This is a list of T cell receptor beta chains from one sample in a study of control samples from healthy donors and cancer patients. Sequencing used immunoSEQ multiplex PCR; TCRdb keeps in-frame clones, though not all of them. The sample has over 150,000 clones, about 90% seen once. Sequences were obtained from blood. These receptors were obtained from a woman between 50 and 59 years old in good health. CDR3s include the opening cysteine and the closing phenylalanine or tryptophan. A D gene is named only where the DNA matches it firmly. Rows may omit the clone size; those that give it use once, few, many or a size class.

J gene,V gene,D gene,clone size,CDR3 DNA,CDR3 protein
TRBJ1-6,TRBV18,TRBD1,-,TGTGCCAGCTCACCAGTAAGACAGGGCAATTCACCCCTCCACTTT,CASSPVRQGNSPLHF
TRBJ1-2,TRBV7-6,TRBD1,-,TGTGCCAGCAGCAACGACAGGGGGCCCTTCAACTATGGCTACACCTTC,CASSNDRGPFNYGYTF
TRBJ1-1,TRBV7-9,-,few,TGTGCCAGCAGCTTAGGGGCAGGGTACACTGAAGCTTTCTTT,CASSLGAGYTEAFF
TRBJ1-4,TRBV7-2,-,-,TGTGCCAGCAGTCCAGAGACTGGTAGGGCCGAACTGTTTTTT,CASSPETGRAELFF
TRBJ1-2,TRBV4-1,TRBD1,-,TGCGCCAGCAGCCAAGATCCAACAGGGGACTATGGCTACACCTTC,CASSQDPTGDYGYTF
TRBJ1-3,TRBV18,-,few,TGTGCCAGCTCACCACCGGGGGTGACATCTGGAAACACCATATATTTT,CASSPPGVTSGNTIYF
TRBJ1-6,TRBV7-3,-,-,TGTGCCAGCAGCGCAGGAGGGATCGGGGTTTTTTCACCCCTCCACTTT,CASSAGGIGVFSPLHF
TRBJ2-2,TRBV14,-,-,TGTGCCAGCAGCCAAGATCCAGGGATCACCGGGGAGCTGTTTTTT,CASSQDPGITGELFF
TRBJ1-5,TRBV4-1,-,-,TGCGCCAGCAGCCAAGAATTCCAGGGTGGATGGCAGCCCCAGCATTTT,CASSQEFQGGWQPQHF
TRBJ1-5,TRBV14,TRBD1,-,TGTGCCAGCAGCCGTACAGGGGGCAATCAGCCCCAGCATTTT,CASSRTGGNQPQHF
TRBJ1-1,TRBV7-2,-,-,TGTGCCAGCAGCGCAGGGGTAGGCACTGAAGCTTTCTTT,CASSAGVGTEAFF
TRBJ2-7,TRBV27,TRBD2,-,TGTGCCAGCAGTCCTACTAGCGGACCACTCTACGAGCAGTACTTC,CASSPTSGPLYEQYF
TRBJ1-4,TRBV7-9,-,-,TGTGCCAGCAGCTTAGATGCAGGGAGTACCGCTAATGAAAAACTGTTTTTT,CASSLDAGSTANEKLFF
TRBJ2-1,TRBV7-3,-,-,TGTGCCAGCAGCAGACAGGACAATGAGCAGTTCTTC,CASSRQDNEQFF
TRBJ2-2,TRBV7-2,-,-,TGTGCCAGCAGCTTAGGGACAGCCGGGGAGCTGTTTTTT,CASSLGTAGELFF
TRBJ2-1,TRBV6-1,TRBD2,-,TGTGCCAGCAGTGAAAGTTGGTTGGGAGCGGGGGGGAAAAATGAGCAGTTCTTC,CASSESWLGAGGKNEQFF
TRBJ1-3,TRBV7-6,TRBD1,-,TGTGCCAGCAGCTTAGCGACAGGGGGTATTGGAAACACCATATATTTT,CASSLATGGIGNTIYF
TRBJ2-3,TRBV5-6,-,once,TGTGCCAGCAGCTATGGGACTTTCACAGATACGCAGTATTTT,CASSYGTFTDTQYF
TRBJ1-1,TRBV6-1,-,-,TGTGCCAGCAGTGAGAGGGGGAATACTGAAGCTTTCTTT,CASSERGNTEAFF
TRBJ2-2,TRBV27,TRBD2,-,TGTGCCAGCAGTTTATTCGCCGGGACTAGCGGGGGTTGGGAGAACACCGGGGAGCTGTTTTTT,CASSLFAGTSGGWENTGELFF
TRBJ1-6,TRBV6-5,TRBD1,-,TGTGCCAGCAGTTACCGAATGGGACAGGGTAATTCACCCCTCCACTTT,CASSYRMGQGNSPLHF
TRBJ2-7,TRBV19,-,-,TGTGCCAGTAGTACCTCACAGGGCTACGAGCAGTACTTC,CASSTSQGYEQYF
TRBJ2-1,TRBV20-1,TRBD2,-,TGCAGTGCTACGCTAGCGGGAGAACGGTTCTTC,CSATLAGERFF
TRBJ1-5,TRBV24-1,TRBD1,-,TGTGCCACCAGCCGGACAGGGAGCAATCAGCCCCAGCATTTT,CATSRTGSNQPQHF
TRBJ2-3,TRBV7-2,TRBD2,-,TGTGCCAGCAGCTCGCGGCCAGCGGGGGTTTTCACAGATACGCAGTATTTT,CASSSRPAGVFTDTQYF
TRBJ2-2,TRBV24-1,TRBD1,-,TGTGCCACCAGCTCACCGGGACAGGGGGCCGCCGGGGAGCTGTTTTTT,CATSSPGQGAAGELFF
TRBJ1-4,TRBV14,TRBD1,-,TGTGCCAGCAGCTTCTACCGGGACAGGGATGAAAAACTGTTTTTT,CASSFYRDRDEKLFF
TRBJ1-5,TRBV29-1,-,-,TGCAGCGTCGCAGGGCAGGCCAATCAGCCCCAGCATTTT,CSVAGQANQPQHF
TRBJ2-5,TRBV6-6,TRBD1,-,TGTGCCAGCAGTGATACAGGGGGCGAAGAGACCCAGTACTTC,CASSDTGGEETQYF
TRBJ2-7,TRBV27,TRBD2,-,TGTGCCAGCAGGATAGCGGGAGGACCTTCCTACGAGCAGTACTTC,CASRIAGGPSYEQYF
TRBJ1-1,TRBV12-5,TRBD1,-,TGTGCTAGTGCACAAAACCAGGGGGCGAGGACTGAAGCTTTCTTT,CASAQNQGARTEAFF
TRBJ1-1,TRBV28,TRBD1,-,TGTGCCAGCAGTCCAATGACAGGGAGCGGAATGAACACTGAAGCTTTCTTT,CASSPMTGSGMNTEAFF
TRBJ2-7,TRBV20-1,-,-,TGCAGTGCTAGTTTGGGCGGGATACCTACCTACGAGCAGTACTTC,CSASLGGIPTYEQYF
TRBJ1-4,TRBV5-6,-,-,TGTGCCAGCAGACAAAACCCAGGAAAACTGTTTTTT,CASRQNPGKLFF
TRBJ2-7,TRBV9,-,-,TGTGCCAGCAGCGTAGGTCAGGGGCCCGTAGGTATCGAGCAGTACTTC,CASSVGQGPVGIEQYF
TRBJ2-5,TRBV27,-,-,TGTGCCAGCAGTCACGGGTTAGAGACCCAGTACTTC,CASSHGLETQYF
TRBJ1-2,TRBV6-5,-,-,TGTGCCAGCAGTTACACGGGCGGTTTGAACTATGGCTACACCTTC,CASSYTGGLNYGYTF